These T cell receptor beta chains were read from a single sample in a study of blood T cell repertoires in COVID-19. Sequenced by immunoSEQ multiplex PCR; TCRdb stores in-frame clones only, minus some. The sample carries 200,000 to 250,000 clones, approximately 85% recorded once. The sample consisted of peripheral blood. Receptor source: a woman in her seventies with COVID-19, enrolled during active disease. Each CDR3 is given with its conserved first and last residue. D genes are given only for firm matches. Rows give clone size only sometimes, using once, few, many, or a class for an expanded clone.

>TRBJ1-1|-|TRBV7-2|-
TGTGCCAGCAGCTCCCCGCGGGGCAGGGATAGGGCGAACACTGAAGCTTTCTTT
CASSSPRGRDRANTEAFF
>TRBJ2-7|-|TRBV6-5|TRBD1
TGTGCCAGCAGTAAACAGGGGACCTACGAGCAGTACTTC
CASSKQGTYEQYF
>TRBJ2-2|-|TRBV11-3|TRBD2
TGTGCCAGCAGCTCGGGACTAGCGGGAGGTCCCGGGGAGCTGTTTTTT
CASSSGLAGGPGELFF
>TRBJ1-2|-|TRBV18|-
TGTGCCAGCTCACCCGACCGGGAGGGCTACACCTTC
CASSPDREGYTF
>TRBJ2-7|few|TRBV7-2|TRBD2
TGTGCCAGCAGCTTAGATAGCGGGAGCCGCGAGCAGTACTTC
CASSLDSGSREQYF
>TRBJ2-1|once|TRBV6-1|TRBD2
TGTGCCAGCAGTGACGCGGGAGGGTACAATGAGCAGTTCTTC
CASSDAGGYNEQFF
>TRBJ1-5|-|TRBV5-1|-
TGCGCCAGCAGCCCCCTAGGTGCCGTAAATCAGCCCCAGCATTTT
CASSPLGAVNQPQHF
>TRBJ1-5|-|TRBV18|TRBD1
TGTGCCAGCTCACTCGGACAGGGCAATAGCAATCAGCCCCAGCATTTT
CASSLGQGNSNQPQHF
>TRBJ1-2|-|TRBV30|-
TGTGCCTGGAGTGAGGGACTCCATGGCTACACCTTC
CAWSEGLHGYTF
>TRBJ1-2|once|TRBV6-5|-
TGTGCCAGCAGTTACCGTCCTAACTATGGCTACACCTTC
CASSYRPNYGYTF
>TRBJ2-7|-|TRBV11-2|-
TGTGCCAGCAGCTTAGATCTGGGACACTTCTCCTACGAGCAGTACTTC
CASSLDLGHFSYEQYF
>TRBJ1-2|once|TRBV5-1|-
TGCGCCAGCAGCCCTACCGACAGGAAGAACTATGGCTACACCTTC
CASSPTDRKNYGYTF